This TCR beta chain is drawn from a study of cytomegalovirus exposure and HLA in healthy donors. The PCR made use of 60 Vbeta and 13 Jbeta primers. The table came from immunoSEQ multiplex PCR; TCRdb's copy has only in-frame clones and leaves some out. Counted here are approximately 200,000 clones, just under 80% occurring once; the ten biggest clones make up 6%. This CDR3 comprises 15 residues. J was trimmed by 4 bases and V by 1 base; bases with no gene match: 6. Germline V gives CDR1 SGHDT, CDR2 YYEEEE. Sequences were obtained from PBMCs. This TCR derives from a woman aged 25 to 45 in good health and CMV-seropositive. The chain uses TRBV5-6 and TRBJ1-1; 8 bases agree with TRBD1. In DNA, the CDR3 is TGTGCCAGCAGCTTGAGGACAGGGAGGAGCACTGAAGCTTTCTTT. Translating it yields CASSLRTGRSTEAFF.